These 19 T cell receptor beta chains were sequenced from one sample in a study of chemoradiotherapy in HPV16-positive cancers. This table comes from immunoSEQ multiplex PCR, and its TCRdb copy is limited to in-frame clones, with some not included. This sample yields 5,000 to 6,000 clones, of which approximately 90% are seen a single time; 22% belongs to the top ten. Sequenced material: blood, taken from a patient who underwent chemoradiotherapy. These TCRs come from a human donor with HPV-associated anogenital cancer.

CDR3 sequence: CASSTDRVRYEQYF. As DNA, the CDR3 is TGTGCCAGTAGTACCGACAGGGTTAGGTACGAGCAGTACTTC. V usage is TRBV19 and J usage is TRBJ2-7; TRBD1 aligns across 7 bases. V trimming: 4 bases; J trimming: 4 bases; junction bases outside the gene matches: 7. The CDR3 has 14 amino acids. Looked up from germline, CDR1 is LNHDA and CDR2 is SQIVND (reference sequence). The full variable domain, completed using reference TRBV19 and TRBJ2-7, is DGGITQSPKYLFRKEGQNVTLSCEQNLNHDAMYWYRQDPGQGLRLIYYSQIVNDFQKGDIAEGYSVSREKKESFPLTVTSAQKNPTAFYLCASSTDRVRYEQYFGPGTRLTVT.

This chain uses TRBV7-9 with TRBJ2-3; a possible D gene is TRBD2 (6 bases). V lost 5 bases and J 2 bases, leaving 14 bases between the germline ends. The CDR3 is 15 amino acids. Germline V CDR1 and CDR2: SEHNR, FQNEAQ (reference sequence). As DNA, the CDR3 is TGTGCCAGCAGCCCCCGCGGCGGGAACACAGATACGCAGTATTTT. Encoded protein: CASSPRGGNTDTQYF.

The J gene is TRBJ1-5, the V gene TRBV6-5, with D perhaps matching TRBD1 (5 bases). This CDR3 contains 15 residues. The germline V gene has CDR1 MNHEY and CDR2 SVGAGI. The V end lost 0 bases, the J end lost 2 bases, and 8 bases lay between the germline ends. DNA of the CDR3: TGTGCCAGCAGTTACTCAGGACAACGCAATCAGCCCCAGCATTTT. Translated: CASSYSGQRNQPQHF.

The chain links TRBV11-2 to TRBJ1-1; 8 nucleotides align to TRBD1. V was pared by 6 bases and J by 0 bases, with 6 bases of the junction left unmatched. There are 15 residues in the CDR3. Per the germline V gene, CDR1 is SGHAT and CDR2 is FQNNGV. In DNA, the CDR3 is TGTGCCAGCAGGGGGACAGGCAACATGAACACTGAAGCTTTCTTT. Protein: CASRGTGNMNTEAFF. The full variable domain, rest sourced from reference TRBV11-2 and TRBJ1-1, is EAGVAQSPRYKIIEKRQSVAFWCNPISGHATLYWYQQILGQGPKLLIQFQNNGVVDDSQLPKDRFSAERLKGVDSTLKIQPAKLEDSAVYLCASRGTGNMNTEAFFGQGTRLTVV.

The chain uses TRBV5-6 and TRBJ1-1, with D tentatively TRBD1 (6 bases). V lost 0 bases and J lost 0, with 6 bases in between. The CDR3 runs 14 residues. Germline-derived CDR1 and CDR2 are SGHDT and YYEEEE. DNA for the CDR3: TGTGCCAGCAGCTTGGACAGGGTGAACACTGAAGCTTTCTTT. It translates to CASSLDRVNTEAFF.

This chain connects TRBV13 to TRBJ2-1; 9 nucleotides align to TRBD2. The germline V gene encodes CDR1 PRHDT and CDR2 FYEKMQ (reference sequence). The CDR3 sequence is 14 residues long. V shed 2 bases and J 7 bases; nucleotides not matched to a gene: 3. The CDR3 DNA sequence: TGTGCCAGCAGCTTACCGGGACTAGCAAATGAGCAGTTCTTC. Translated, it gives CASSLPGLANEQFF.

The rearrangement links TRBV9 to TRBJ1-1, with D maybe TRBD1 (5 bases). V was pared by 0 bases and J by 5 bases, with 17 bases between. Looked up from germline, CDR1 is SGDLS and CDR2 is YYNGEE. This CDR3 spans 16 amino acids. As DNA, the CDR3 is TGTGCCAGCAGCGTAGTGGGGGGGACGGCGGATACTGAAGCTTTCTTT. It is translated as CASSVVGGTADTEAFF. Complete variable domain (other parts from reference TRBV9 and TRBJ1-1): DSGVTQTPKHLITATGQRVTLRCSPRSGDLSVYWYQQSLDQGLQFLIQYYNGEERAKGNILERFSAQQFPDLHSELNLSSLELGDSALYFCASSVVGGTADTEAFFGQGTRLTVV.

This chain connects TRBV6-6 to TRBJ2-5; TRBD2 agrees at 16 bases. CDR3 length: 16 amino acids. From germline, CDR1 is MNHNY and CDR2 SVGAGI (reference sequence). The ends lost 6 bases at V and 2 bases at J; junction bases unmatched: 3. The DNA of the CDR3 is TGTGCCAGCAGCCCGGGACTAGCGGGAGGGCAAGAGACCCAGTACTTC. It specifies CASSPGLAGGQETQYF.

The chain links TRBV14 to TRBJ2-6; TRBD1 aligns across 8 bases. V shed 3 bases, J shed 2 bases, and the junction held 6 bases outside the gene matches. CDR3 length: 17 residues. Germline-derived CDR1 and CDR2 are SGHDN and FVKESK. This CDR3 reads CASSHGQGKTGANVLTF. The CDR3 nucleotides read TGTGCCAGCAGCCACGGACAGGGCAAGACTGGGGCCAACGTCCTGACTTTC.

This chain joins TRBV6-1 and TRBJ1-5; D not resolved. The CDR3 totals 13 residues. CDR1 and CDR2 (germline): MNHNS, SASEGT. V was clipped by 8 bases and J by 0 bases, with 8 bases between them. The CDR3 is CASCIDSNQPQHF. The CDR3 region has the DNA TGTGCCAGCTGCATAGATAGCAATCAGCCCCAGCATTTT.

CDR3 nucleotide sequence: TGTGCCAGCAGTGTTGGAACAGGGCTTGTCGAGCAGTACTTC. It yields the protein CASSVGTGLVEQYF. The gene calls are TRBV6-6 and TRBJ2-7; a weak D match, TRBD1 (6 bases). CDR3 length: 14 residues. V lost 5 bases, J lost 6 bases, and 17 bases lay in between. The germline V gene encodes CDR1 MNHNY and CDR2 SVGAGI (reference sequence).

The chain links TRBV7-2 to TRBJ2-3, with D tentatively TRBD2 (5 bases). The CDR3 extends over 13 amino acids. Trimming took off 6 bases at V and 2 bases at J, with 9 bases between the two ends. The germline gives CDR1 SGHTA, CDR2 FQGNSA. Written as DNA, the CDR3 is TGTGCCAGCAGTCCGGACTTCACAGATACGCAGTATTTT. Translation gives CASSPDFTDTQYF.

This chain links TRBV14 with TRBJ2-7; 7 bases match TRBD1. J lost 4 bases, V lost 2 bases, and 11 bases had no gene match. Germline V gene lookup returns CDR1 SGHDN and CDR2 FVKESK. The CDR3 length is 16 residues. The CDR3: CASSQTYGTDQYEQYF. The CDR3 region has the DNA TGTGCCAGCAGCCAAACCTACGGGACAGATCAATACGAGCAGTACTTC.

The chain has TRBV7-3 and TRBJ1-3; 7 bases line up with TRBD1. Germline CDR1 and CDR2: SGHTA and FQGTGA. The ends lost 5 bases at V and 8 bases at J; junction bases unmatched: 12. The CDR3 length is 15 residues. The CDR3 protein is CASSPGGTQGDTIYF. In nucleotides, the CDR3 is TGTGCCAGCAGCCCTGGGGGGACCCAGGGGGACACCATATATTTT.

This chain links TRBV4-3 with TRBJ2-2; no clear D gene. CDR3 length: 14 amino acids. Between the trimmed V and J ends, which lost 1 base and 5 bases, there was a span of 8 bases. CDR1 LGHNA and CDR2 YSLEER come from the germline V gene. CDR3 in amino acids: CASSQVTVTGELFF. As DNA, the CDR3 is TGCGCCAGCAGCCAAGTCACAGTGACCGGGGAGCTGTTTTTT.

About this clone itself: At the DNA level, this CDR3 is encoded by other sequences in the same sample as well. The J gene is TRBJ1-5, the V gene TRBV7-9, with TRBD1 as a possible D gene (5 bases). Per the germline V gene, CDR1 is SEHNR and CDR2 is FQNEAQ (reference sequence). This CDR3 comprises 15 residues. The V and J ends lost 3 bases and 0 bases respectively, with 9 bases between them. The CDR3 nucleotides are TGTGCCAGCAGCTTGGGGGGTTATAGCAATCAGCCCCAGCATTTT. Protein sequence: CASSLGGYSNQPQHF.

The chain links TRBV5-1 to TRBJ2-5, with D perhaps matching TRBD2 (5 bases). Trimming took off 0 bases at V and 1 base at J, with 16 bases between the two ends. The CDR3 consists of 17 residues. Looked up from germline, CDR1 is SGHRS and CDR2 is YFSETQ. The CDR3 reads CASSLGRSSSGQETQYF. The CDR3 nucleotides read TGCGCCAGCAGCTTGGGCCGGTCCTCCAGCGGCCAAGAGACCCAGTACTTC. The variable domain in full, with the rest retrieved from reference TRBV5-1 and TRBJ2-5, is KAGVTQTPRYLIKTRGQQVTLSCSPISGHRSVSWYQQTPGQGLQFLFEYFSETQRNKGNFPGRFSGRQFSNSRSEMNVSTLELGDSALYLCASSLGRSSSGQETQYFGPGTRLLVL.

In this sample, this clone turned up once. The chain employs TRBV7-2 and TRBJ2-1; TRBD2 matches at 7 bases. This CDR3 is 16 amino acids long. From germline, CDR1 is SGHTA and CDR2 FQGNSA. With V trimmed by 4 bases and J by 3 bases, 9 bases remained unmatched. The CDR3 is CASSSTSSGLYNEQFF. In DNA form, the CDR3 reads TGTGCCAGCAGCTCCACCTCTAGCGGACTCTACAATGAGCAGTTCTTC.

V gene TRBV5-4 combines with J gene TRBJ2-2; TRBD2 might be the D (5 bases). The CDR3 covers 14 residues. V was cut by 0 bases and J by 4 bases, with 7 bases left in between. Germline-derived CDR1 and CDR2 are SGHNT and YYREEE (reference sequence). CDR3 sequence reads: CASSLVGITGELFF. The CDR3 nucleotides read TGTGCCAGCAGCTTGGTCGGGATCACCGGGGAGCTGTTTTTT. Full variable domain (rest looked up from reference TRBV5-4 and TRBJ2-2): ETGVTQSPTHLIKTRGQQVTLRCSSQSGHNTVSWYQQALGQGPQFIFQYYREEENGRGNFPPRFSGLQFPNYSSELNVNALELDDSALYLCASSLVGITGELFFGEGSRLTVL.